This T cell receptor beta chain emerged from a study of OX40 agonist ivuxolimab in advanced cancers. Germline V gene data show CDR1 as MNHEY and CDR2 as SVGAGI. The CDR3 spans 13 residues. The germline V and J ends were trimmed by 4 bases and 4 bases, with 10 bases remaining between them. TCRdb keeps only in-frame clones here, not all; method: immunoSEQ multiplex PCR. Of under 90,000 clones in the sample, about 85% were seen once. V is TRBV6-5 and J is TRBJ1-2; D is unresolved. The receptor comes from an adult with an advanced solid tumor such as melanoma, head and neck, liver or kidney cancer. The sequenced sample was CD4+ or CD8+ T cells sorted from blood, obtained in a trial of the OX40 agonist ivuxolimab. The CDR3 DNA sequence: TGTGCCAGCAGTTCCGACGGAGCCTATGGCTACACCTTC. It specifies CASSSDGAYGYTF.